The clone carrying this T cell receptor beta chain was seen a handful of times. As yet, its antigen is unknown. One end of the junction fails to match germline, which may point to a read error. The data originate from a study of tumor-infiltrating lymphocytes in primary liver carcinoma. Study-level background: Samples returned roughly 3.65 to 7.5 million productive TCRbeta reads, a yield that was similar across tissue types.

The study's findings and limits: The study found only about 7-24% of top clones in all five tumor regions.

The CDR3 is made up of 13 amino acids. Germline loops: CDR1 MDHEN, CDR2 SYDVKM. From 500 ng of total RNA, TCR beta-specific cDNA was reverse-transcribed using a constant-region primer. Libraries covering TCR beta were generated through three nested multiplex PCR rounds (using a slightly modified ARM-PCR). Use of TRBV1-TRBV30 forward primers with a C-beta reverse primer characterized the first two PCR rounds, which lasted roughly 9 cycles each. TCRdb called the multiplex PCR reads again in MiXCR, with one record for every CDR3 protein. The sample contains 30,000 to 40,000 distinct CDR3 sequences, roughly 70% of which appear only once. Extraction of RNA together with DNA used about 17-31 mg of unsorted bulk tissue. Five separate regions per tumor were sampled.

The V call is TRBV28, the J call TRBJ2-2; maybe TRBD2 (5 bases). This clonotype was sampled from a man between 40 and 49 years old with primary liver carcinoma and hepatitis B virus infection. Specimen: liver tumor tissue from sampling region 4. The subset: tumor region T4, right-lateral pole. CDR3 residues: CASSSHNTGELFF. CDR3 sequence (DNA): TGTGCCAGCAGTTCTCATAACACCGGGGAACTGTTTTTT.